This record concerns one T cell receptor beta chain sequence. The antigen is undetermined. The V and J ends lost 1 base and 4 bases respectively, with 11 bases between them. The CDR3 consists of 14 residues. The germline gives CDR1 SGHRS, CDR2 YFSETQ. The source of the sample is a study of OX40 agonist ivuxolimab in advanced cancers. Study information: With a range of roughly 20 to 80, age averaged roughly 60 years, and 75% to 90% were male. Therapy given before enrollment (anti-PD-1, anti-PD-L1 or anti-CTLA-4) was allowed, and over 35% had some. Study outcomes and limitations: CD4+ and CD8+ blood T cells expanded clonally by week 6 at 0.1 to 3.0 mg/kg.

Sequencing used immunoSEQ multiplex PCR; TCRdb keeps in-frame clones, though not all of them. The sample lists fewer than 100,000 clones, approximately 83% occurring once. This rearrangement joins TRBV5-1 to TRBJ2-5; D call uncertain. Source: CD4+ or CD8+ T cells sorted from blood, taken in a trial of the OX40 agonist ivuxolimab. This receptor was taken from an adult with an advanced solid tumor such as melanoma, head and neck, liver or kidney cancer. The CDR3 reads CASSLIFGPETQYF. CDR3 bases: TGCGCCAGCAGCTTGATTTTCGGACCAGAGACCCAGTACTTC.